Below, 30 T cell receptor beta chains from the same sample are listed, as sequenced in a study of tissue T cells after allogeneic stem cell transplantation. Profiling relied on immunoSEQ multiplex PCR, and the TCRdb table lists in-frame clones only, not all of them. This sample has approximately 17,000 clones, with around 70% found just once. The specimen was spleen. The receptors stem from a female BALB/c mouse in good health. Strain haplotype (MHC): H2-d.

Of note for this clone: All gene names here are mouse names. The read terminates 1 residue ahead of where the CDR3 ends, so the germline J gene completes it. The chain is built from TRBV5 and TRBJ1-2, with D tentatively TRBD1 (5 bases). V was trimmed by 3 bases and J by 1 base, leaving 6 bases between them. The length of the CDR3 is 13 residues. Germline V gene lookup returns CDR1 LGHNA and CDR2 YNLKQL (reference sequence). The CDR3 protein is CASSHQGNSDYTF. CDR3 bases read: TGTGCCAGCAGCCACCAGGGAAACTCCGACTACACC.

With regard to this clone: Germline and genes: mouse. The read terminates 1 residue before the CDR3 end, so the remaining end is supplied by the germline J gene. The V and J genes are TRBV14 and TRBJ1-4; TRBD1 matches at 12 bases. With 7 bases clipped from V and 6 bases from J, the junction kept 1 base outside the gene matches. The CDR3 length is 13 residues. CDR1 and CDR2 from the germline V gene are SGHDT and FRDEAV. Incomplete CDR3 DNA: TGTGCCAGCGGGACAGGGGGCCACGAAAGATTATTT. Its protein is CASGTGGHERLF. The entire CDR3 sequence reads CASGTGGHERLFF.

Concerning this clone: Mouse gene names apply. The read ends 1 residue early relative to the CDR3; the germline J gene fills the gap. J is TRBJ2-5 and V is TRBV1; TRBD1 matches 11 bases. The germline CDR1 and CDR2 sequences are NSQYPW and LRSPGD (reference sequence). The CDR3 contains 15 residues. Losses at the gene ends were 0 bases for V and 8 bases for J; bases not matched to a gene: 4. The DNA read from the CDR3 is TGCACCTGCAGTGCAGATTGGACAGGGGGCGGCACCCAGTAC. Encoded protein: CTCSADWTGGGTQY. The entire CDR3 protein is CTCSADWTGGGTQYF.

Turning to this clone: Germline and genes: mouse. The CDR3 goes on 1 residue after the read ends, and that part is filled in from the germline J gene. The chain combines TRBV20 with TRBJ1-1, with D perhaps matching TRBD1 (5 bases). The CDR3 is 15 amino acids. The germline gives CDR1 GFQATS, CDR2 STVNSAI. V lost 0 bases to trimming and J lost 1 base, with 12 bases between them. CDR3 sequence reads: CGARDPGGGNTEVFF. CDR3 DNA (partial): TGTGGTGCTAGGGATCCCGGGGGAGGAAACACAGAAGTCTTC.

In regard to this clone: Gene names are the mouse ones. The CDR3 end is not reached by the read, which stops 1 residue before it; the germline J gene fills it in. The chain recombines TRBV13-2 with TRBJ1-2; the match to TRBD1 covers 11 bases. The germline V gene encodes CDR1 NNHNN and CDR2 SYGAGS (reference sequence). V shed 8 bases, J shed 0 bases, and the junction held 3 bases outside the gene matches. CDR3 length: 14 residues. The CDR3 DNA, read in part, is TGTGCCAGTCGGACAGGGGGCGCAAACTCCGACTACACC. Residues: CASRTGGANSDYT. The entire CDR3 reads CASRTGGANSDYTF.

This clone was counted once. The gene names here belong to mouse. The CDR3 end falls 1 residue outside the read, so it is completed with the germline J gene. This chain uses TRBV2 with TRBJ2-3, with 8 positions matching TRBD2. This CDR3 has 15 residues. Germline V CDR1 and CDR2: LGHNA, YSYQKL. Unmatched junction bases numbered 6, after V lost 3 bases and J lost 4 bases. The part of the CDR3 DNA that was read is TGTGCCAGCAGCCAGAGACTGGGGTCCTCAGAAACGCTGTAT. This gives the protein CASSQRLGSSETLY. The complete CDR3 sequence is CASSQRLGSSETLYF.

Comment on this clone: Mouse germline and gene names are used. The CDR3 is CASSIGTGENTLYF. The DNA read from the CDR3 is TGTGCCAGCAGTATAGGGACAGGGGAGAATACGCTCTAT. The V call is TRBV19, the J call TRBJ1-3; 9 bases map to TRBD1. The read ends 1 residue early relative to the CDR3; the germline J gene fills the gap. Trimming removed 0 bases from V and 7 bases from J; junction bases left unmatched: 2. CDR1 and CDR2 (germline): FNHDT, SITEND (reference sequence). The CDR3 spans 14 residues.

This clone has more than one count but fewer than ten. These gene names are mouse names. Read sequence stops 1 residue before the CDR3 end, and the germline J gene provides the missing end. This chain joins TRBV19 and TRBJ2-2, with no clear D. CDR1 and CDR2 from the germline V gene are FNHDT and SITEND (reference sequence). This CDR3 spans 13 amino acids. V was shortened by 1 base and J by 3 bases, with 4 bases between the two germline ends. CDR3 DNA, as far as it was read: TGTGCCAGCAGTATACAGGACACCGGGCAGCTCTAC. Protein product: CASSIQDTGQLY. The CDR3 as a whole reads CASSIQDTGQLYF.

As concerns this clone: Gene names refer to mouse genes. The CDR3 DNA, read in part, is TGTGCCAGCAGCGGACTGGGGGGAAGGGACACCCAGTAC. Encoded protein: CASSGLGGRDTQY. Given in full, the CDR3 is CASSGLGGRDTQYF. The chain is built from TRBV4 and TRBJ2-5; 11 bases align to TRBD2. Read data end 1 residue before the CDR3 end; the end is taken from the germline J gene. This CDR3 contains 14 residues. V lost 5 bases to trimming and J lost 6 bases; unmatched junction nucleotides: 4. The V gene's germline CDR1 is LGHDT and CDR2 YNNKQL (reference sequence).

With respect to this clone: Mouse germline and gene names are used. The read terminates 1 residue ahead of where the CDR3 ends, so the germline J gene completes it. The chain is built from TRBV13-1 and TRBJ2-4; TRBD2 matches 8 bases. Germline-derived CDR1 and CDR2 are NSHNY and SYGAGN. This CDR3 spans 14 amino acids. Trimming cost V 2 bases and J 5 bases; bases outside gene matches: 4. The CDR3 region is CASSERGGRNTLYF. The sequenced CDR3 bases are TGTGCCAGCAGTGAGAGGGGGGGGCGAAACACCTTGTAC.

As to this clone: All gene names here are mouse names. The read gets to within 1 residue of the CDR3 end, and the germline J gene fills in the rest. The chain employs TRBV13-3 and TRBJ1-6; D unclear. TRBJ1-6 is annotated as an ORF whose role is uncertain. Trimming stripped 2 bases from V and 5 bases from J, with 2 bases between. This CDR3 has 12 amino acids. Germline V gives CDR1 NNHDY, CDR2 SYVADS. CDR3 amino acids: CASSENNSPLYF. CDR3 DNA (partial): TGTGCCAGCAGTGAAAATAATTCGCCCCTCTAC.

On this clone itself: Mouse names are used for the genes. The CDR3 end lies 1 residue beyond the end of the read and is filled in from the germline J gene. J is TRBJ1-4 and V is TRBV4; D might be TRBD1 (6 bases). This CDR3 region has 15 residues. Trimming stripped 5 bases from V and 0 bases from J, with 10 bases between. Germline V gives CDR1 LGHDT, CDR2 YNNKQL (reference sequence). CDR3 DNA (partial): TGTGCCAGCAGCAGGGACAAAATTTCCAACGAAAGATTATTT. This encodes CASSRDKISNERLF. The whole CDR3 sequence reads CASSRDKISNERLFF.

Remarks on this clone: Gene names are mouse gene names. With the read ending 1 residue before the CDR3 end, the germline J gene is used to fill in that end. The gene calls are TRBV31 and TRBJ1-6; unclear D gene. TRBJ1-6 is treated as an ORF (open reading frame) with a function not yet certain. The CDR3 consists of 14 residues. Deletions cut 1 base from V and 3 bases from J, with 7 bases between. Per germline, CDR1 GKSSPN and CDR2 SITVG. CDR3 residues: CAWSPDNYNSPLYF. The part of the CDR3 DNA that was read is TGTGCCTGGAGTCCCGACAACTATAATTCGCCCCTCTAC.

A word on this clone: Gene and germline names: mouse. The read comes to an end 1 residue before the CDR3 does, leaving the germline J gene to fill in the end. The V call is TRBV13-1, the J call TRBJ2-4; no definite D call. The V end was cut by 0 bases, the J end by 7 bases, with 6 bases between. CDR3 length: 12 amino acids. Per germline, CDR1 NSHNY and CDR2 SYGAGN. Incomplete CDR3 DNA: TGTGCCAGCAGTGATGGGTTGGACACCTTGTAC. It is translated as CASSDGLDTLY. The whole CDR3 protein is CASSDGLDTLYF.

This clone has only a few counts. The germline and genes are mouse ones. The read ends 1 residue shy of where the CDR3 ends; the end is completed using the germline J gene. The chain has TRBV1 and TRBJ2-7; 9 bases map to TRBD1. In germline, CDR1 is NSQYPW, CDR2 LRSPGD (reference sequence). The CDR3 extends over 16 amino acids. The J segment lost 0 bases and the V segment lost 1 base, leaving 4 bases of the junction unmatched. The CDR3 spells CTCSAAGTGSSYEQYF. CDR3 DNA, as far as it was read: TGCACCTGCAGTGCAGCCGGGACAGGGAGCTCCTATGAACAGTAC.

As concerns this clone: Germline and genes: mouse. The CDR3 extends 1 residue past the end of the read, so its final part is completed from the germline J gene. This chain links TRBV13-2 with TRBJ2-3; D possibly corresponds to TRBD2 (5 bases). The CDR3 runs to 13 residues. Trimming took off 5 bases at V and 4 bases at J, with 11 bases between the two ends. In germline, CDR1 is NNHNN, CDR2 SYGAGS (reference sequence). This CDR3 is CASGHYWSETLYF. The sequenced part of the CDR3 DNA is TGTGCCAGCGGCCACTACTGGTCAGAAACGCTGTAT.

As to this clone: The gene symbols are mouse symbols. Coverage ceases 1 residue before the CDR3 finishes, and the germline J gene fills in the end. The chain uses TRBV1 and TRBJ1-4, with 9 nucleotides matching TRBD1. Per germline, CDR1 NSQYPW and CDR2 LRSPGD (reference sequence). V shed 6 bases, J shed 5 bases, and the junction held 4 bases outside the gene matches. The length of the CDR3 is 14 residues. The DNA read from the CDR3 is TGCACCTGCAGCGCCGGGACAGGGAACGAAAGATTATTT. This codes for CTCSAGTGNERLF. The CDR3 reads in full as CTCSAGTGNERLFF.

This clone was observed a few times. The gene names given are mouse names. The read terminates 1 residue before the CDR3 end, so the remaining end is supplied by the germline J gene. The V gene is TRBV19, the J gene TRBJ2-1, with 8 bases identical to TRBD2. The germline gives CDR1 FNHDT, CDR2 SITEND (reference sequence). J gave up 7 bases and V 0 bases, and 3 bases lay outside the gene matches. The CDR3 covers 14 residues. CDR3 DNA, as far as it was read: TGTGCCAGCAGTATAGACTGGGGGTCGGCTGAGCAGTTC. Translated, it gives CASSIDWGSAEQF. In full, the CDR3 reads CASSIDWGSAEQFF. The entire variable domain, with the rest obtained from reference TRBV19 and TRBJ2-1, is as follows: GGIITQTPKFLIGQEGQKLTLKCQQNFNHDTMYWYRQDSGKGLRLIYYSITENDLQKGDLSEGYDASREKKSSFSLTVTSAQKNEMAVFLCASSIDWGSAEQFFGPGTRLTVL.

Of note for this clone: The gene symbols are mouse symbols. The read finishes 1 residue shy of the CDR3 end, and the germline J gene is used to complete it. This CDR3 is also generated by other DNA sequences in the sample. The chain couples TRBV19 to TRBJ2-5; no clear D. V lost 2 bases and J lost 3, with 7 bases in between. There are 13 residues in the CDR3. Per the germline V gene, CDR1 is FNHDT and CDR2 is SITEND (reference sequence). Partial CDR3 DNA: TGTGCCAGCAGTATTCACAGTCAAGACACCCAGTAC. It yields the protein CASSIHSQDTQY. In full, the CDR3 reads CASSIHSQDTQYF.

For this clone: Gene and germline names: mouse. The sequenced CDR3 bases are TGTGCCAGCAGTGGCCCCGGGACAAATCAAAACACCTTGTAC. Residues: CASSGPGTNQNTLY. The full CDR3 reads CASSGPGTNQNTLYF. The J gene is TRBJ2-4, the V gene TRBV13-3, with a possible D match to TRBD1 (6 bases). The CDR3 end is not reached by the read, which stops 1 residue before it; the germline J gene fills it in. V lost 3 bases, J lost 2 bases, and 13 bases lay in between. CDR3 length equals 15 residues. Germline values: CDR1 NNHDY, CDR2 SYVADS.

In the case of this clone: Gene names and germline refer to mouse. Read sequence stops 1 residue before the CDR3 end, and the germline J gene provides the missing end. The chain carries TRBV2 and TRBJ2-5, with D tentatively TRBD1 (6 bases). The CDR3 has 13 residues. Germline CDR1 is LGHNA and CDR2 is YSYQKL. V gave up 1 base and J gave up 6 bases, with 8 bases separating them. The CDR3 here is CASSQGDKDTQYF. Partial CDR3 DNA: TGTGCCAGCAGCCAAGGGGACAAGGACACCCAGTAC.

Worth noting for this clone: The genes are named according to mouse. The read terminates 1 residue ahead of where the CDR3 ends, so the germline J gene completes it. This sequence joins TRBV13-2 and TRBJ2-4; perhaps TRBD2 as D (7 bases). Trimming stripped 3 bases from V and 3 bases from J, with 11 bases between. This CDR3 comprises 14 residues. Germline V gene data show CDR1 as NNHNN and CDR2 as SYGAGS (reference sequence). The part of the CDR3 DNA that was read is TGTGCCAGCGGTGGGGGGGCGCGCCAAAACACCTTGTAC. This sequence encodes CASGGGARQNTLY. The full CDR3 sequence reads CASGGGARQNTLYF.

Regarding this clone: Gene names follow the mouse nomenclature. The CDR3 spells CASSLSGEGAEQFF. Partial CDR3 DNA: TGTGCTAGCAGTTTATCAGGAGAGGGGGCTGAGCAGTTC. V and J are TRBV29 and TRBJ2-1; D might be TRBD1 (5 bases). The read terminates 1 residue ahead of where the CDR3 ends, so the germline J gene completes it. The germline V gene has CDR1 MSHET and CDR2 SYDVDS. This CDR3 comprises 14 residues. V lost 0 bases and J lost 7, with 10 bases in between.

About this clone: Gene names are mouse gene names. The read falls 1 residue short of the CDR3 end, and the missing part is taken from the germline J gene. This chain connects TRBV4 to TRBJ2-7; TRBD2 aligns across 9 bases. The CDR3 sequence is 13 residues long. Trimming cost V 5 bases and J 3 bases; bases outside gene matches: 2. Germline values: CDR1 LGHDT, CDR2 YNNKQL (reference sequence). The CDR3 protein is CASSPWGGYEQYF. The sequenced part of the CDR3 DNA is TGTGCCAGCAGCCCCTGGGGGGGCTATGAACAGTAC.

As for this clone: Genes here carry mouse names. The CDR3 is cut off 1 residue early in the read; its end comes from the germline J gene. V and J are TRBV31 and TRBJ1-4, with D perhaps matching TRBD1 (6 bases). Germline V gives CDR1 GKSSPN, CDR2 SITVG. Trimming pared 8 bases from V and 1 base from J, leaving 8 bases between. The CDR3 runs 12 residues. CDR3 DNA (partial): TGTGCCCGGGACAATTCCAACGAAAGATTATTT. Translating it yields CARDNSNERLF. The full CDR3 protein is CARDNSNERLFF.

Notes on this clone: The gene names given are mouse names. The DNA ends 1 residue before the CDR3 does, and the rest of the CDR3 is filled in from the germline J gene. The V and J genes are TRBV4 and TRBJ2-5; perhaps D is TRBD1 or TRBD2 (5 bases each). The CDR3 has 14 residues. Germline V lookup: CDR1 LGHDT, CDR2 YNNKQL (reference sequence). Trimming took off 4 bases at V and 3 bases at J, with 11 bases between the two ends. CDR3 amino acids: CASSFPGPQDTQYF. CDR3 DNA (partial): TGTGCCAGCAGCTTTCCGGGACCTCAAGACACCCAGTAC. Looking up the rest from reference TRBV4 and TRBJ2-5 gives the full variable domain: ETAVFQTPNYHVTQVGNEVSFNCKQTLGHDTMYWYKQDSKKLLKIMFSYNNKQLIVNETVPRRFSPQSSDKAHLNLRIKSVEPEDSAVYLCASSFPGPQDTQYFGPGTRLLVL.

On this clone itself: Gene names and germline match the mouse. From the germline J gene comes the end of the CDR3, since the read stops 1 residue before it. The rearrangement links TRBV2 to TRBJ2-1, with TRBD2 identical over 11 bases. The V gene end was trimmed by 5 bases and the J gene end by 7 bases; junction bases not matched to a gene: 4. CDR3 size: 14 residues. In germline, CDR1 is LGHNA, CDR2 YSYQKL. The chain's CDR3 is CASSSDWGAAEQFF. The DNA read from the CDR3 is TGTGCCAGCAGCTCGGACTGGGGGGCGGCTGAGCAGTTC.

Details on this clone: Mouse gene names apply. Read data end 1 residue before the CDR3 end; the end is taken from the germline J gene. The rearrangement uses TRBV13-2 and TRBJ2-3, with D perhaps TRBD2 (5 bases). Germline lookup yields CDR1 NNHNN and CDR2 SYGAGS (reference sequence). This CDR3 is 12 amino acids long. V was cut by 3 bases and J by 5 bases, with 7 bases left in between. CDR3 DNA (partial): TGTGCCAGCGGTGGACTGAAAGAAACGCTGTAT. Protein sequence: CASGGLKETLY. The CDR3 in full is CASGGLKETLYF.

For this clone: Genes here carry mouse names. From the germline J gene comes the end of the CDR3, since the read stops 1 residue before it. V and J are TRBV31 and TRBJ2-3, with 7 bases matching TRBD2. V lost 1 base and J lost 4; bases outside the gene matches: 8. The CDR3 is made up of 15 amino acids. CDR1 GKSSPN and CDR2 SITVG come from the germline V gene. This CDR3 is CAWSPFLTGSETLYF. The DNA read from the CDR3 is TGTGCCTGGAGTCCCTTCCTGACTGGGTCAGAAACGCTGTAT.

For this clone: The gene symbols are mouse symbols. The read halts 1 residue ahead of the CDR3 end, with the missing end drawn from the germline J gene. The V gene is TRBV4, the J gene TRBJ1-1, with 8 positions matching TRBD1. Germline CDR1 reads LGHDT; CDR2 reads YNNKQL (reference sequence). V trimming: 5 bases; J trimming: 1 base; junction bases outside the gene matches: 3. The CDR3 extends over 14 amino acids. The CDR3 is CASSLQGGNTEVFF. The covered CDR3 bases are TGTGCCAGCAGCCTACAGGGGGGAAACACAGAAGTCTTC.